This T cell receptor (beta chain) originates from a study of T cells in Graves' hyperthyroidism and ophthalmopathy. Whole-study results and caveats: Ophthalmopathy was model-predicted a median about 7.1 months pre-onset. Appearing also in blood were most of the thyroid clonotypes expanded above 0.001.

A Clinical Activity Score of at least 3, a NOSPECS grade of at least 4 and a duration under 3 months were recorded in the ophthalmopathy patients. Diagnostic assessment was based on clinical symptoms, serum thyroxine and TRAb, thyroid ultrasound and orbital computed tomography. This clonotype showed up many times. What it binds is not known. TCR beta CDR3 regions were amplified from RNA transcripts. A first-round RT-PCR of the TCR CDR3 used the HTBI primer set. TCRdb reanalysed the multiplex PCR reads using MiXCR and keeps one entry per CDR3 protein. The sample contains a few hundred thousand distinct CDR3 sequences, about 16% of which appear only once. Trimming pared 0 bases from V and 7 bases from J, leaving 12 bases between. Germline-derived CDR1 and CDR2 are SNHLY and FYNNEI. This CDR3 comprises 15 residues.

This sequence originates from a woman aged 30 to 39 with Graves' ophthalmopathy. Sequencing input: blood. The V gene is TRBV2, the J gene TRBJ2-2; D gene uncertain. In DNA form, the CDR3 reads TGTGCCAGCAGTGAAGCGCTGTCCACCGGCGGGGAGCTGTTTTTT. It codes for CASSEALSTGGELFF.